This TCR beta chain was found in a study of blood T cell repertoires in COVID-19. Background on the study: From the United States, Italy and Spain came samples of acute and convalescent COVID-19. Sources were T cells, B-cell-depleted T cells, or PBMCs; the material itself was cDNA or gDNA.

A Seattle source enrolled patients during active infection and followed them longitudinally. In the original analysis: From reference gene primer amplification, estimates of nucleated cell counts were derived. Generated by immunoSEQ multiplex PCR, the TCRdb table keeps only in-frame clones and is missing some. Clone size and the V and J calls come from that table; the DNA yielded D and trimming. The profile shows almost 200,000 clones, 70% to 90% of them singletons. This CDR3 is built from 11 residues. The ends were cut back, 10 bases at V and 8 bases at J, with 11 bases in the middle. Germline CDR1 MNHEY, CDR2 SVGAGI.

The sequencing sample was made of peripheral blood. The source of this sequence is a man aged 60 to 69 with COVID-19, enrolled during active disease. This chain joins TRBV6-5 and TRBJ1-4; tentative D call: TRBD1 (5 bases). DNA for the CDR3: TGTGCCATCCTGGGGGGGGAAAAACTGTTTTTT. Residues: CAILGGEKLFF.